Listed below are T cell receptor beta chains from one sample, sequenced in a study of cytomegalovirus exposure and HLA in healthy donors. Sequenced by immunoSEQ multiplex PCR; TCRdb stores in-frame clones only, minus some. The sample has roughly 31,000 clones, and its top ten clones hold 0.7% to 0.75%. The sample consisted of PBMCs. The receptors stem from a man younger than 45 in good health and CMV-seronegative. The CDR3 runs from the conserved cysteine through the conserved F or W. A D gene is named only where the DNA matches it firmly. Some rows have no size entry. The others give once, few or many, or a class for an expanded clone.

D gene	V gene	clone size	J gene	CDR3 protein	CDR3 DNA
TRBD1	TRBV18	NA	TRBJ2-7	CASRGQVGYEQYF	TGTGCCAGCCGCGGACAGGTTGGCTACGAGCAGTACTTC
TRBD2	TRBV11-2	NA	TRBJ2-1	CASSLDPGRAAGEQFF	TGTGCCAGCAGCTTAGATCCCGGGAGGGCCGCAGGTGAGCAGTTCTTC
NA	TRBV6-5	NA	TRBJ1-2	CASSRQGALRGYTF	TGTGCCAGCAGCCGTCAGGGTGCGTTGAGGGGCTACACCTTC
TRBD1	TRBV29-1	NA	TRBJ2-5	CSGTGEQETQYF	TGCAGCGGGACAGGGGAACAAGAGACCCAGTACTTC
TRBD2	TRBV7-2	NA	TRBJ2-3	CASSPPRTSPTTDTQYF	TGTGCCAGCAGCCCGCCGAGGACTAGCCCTACAACGGATACGCAGTATTTT
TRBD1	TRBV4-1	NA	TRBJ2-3	CASSQAGTGGDTQYF	TGCGCCAGCAGCCAAGCCGGGACAGGGGGGGATACGCAGTATTTT
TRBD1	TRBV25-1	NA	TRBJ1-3	CASSATGAGGNTIYF	TGTGCCAGCAGTGCGACAGGGGCCGGTGGAAACACCATATATTTT
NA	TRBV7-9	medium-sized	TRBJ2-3	CASRRQGTDTQYF	TGTGCCAGCAGGAGACAGGGCACAGATACGCAGTATTTT
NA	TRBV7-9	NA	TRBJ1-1	CASLSGGDEAFF	TGTGCGTCCCTATCGGGGGGAGATGAAGCTTTCTTT
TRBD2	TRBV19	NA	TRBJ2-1	CASRIPGLAGAHEQFF	TGTGCCAGTAGGATCCCGGGACTAGCGGGGGCCCATGAGCAGTTCTTC
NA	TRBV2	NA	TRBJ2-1	CASSERVAASYNEQFF	TGTGCCAGCAGTGAACGGGTAGCGGCAAGCTACAATGAGCAGTTCTTC
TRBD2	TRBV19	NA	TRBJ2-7	CASSRGGASYEQYF	TGTGCCAGTAGTAGGGGAGGGGCATCCTACGAGCAGTACTTC
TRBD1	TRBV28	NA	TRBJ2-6	CASSFRTGRFEGANVLTF	TGTGCCAGCAGTTTTAGGACAGGGAGGTTTGAAGGGGCCAACGTCCTGACTTTC
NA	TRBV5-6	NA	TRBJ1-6	CASSSGKDSPLHF	TGTGCCAGCAGCTCAGGAAAGGATTCACCCCTCCACTTT
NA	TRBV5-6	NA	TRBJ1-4	CASGKTNEKLFF	TGTGCCAGCGGCAAAACTAATGAAAAACTGTTTTTT
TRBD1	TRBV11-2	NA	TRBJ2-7	CASSLGFGQGYEQYF	TGTGCCAGCAGCTTAGGCTTCGGACAGGGCTACGAGCAGTACTTC
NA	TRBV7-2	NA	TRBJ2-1	CASTRMLGSSYNEQFF	TGTGCCAGCACCAGGATGTTGGGGAGCTCCTACAATGAGCAGTTCTTC
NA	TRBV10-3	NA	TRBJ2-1	CAISATSQQFF	TGTGCCATCAGCGCGACTAGTCAGCAGTTCTTC
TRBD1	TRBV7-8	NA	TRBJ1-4	CASSLPTGRTNEKLFF	TGTGCCAGCAGCTTACCGACAGGGAGAACTAATGAAAAACTGTTTTTT
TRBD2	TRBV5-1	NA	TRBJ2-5	CASSLSGDQETQYF	TGCGCCAGCAGCTTGAGCGGGGACCAAGAGACCCAGTACTTC
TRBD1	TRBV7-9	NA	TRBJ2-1	CASSTWDRYYNEQFF	TGTGCCAGCAGTACTTGGGACAGATACTACAATGAGCAGTTCTTC
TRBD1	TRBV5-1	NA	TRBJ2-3	CASSSGQSTDTQYF	TGCGCCAGCAGCTCGGGACAGAGCACAGATACGCAGTATTTT
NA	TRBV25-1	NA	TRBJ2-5	CASMPLLEGETQYF	TGTGCCAGCATGCCCTTATTGGAGGGGGAGACCCAGTACTTC
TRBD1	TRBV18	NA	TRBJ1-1	CASSPFTGQGNTEAFF	TGTGCCAGCTCCCCATTCACGGGACAGGGGAACACTGAAGCTTTCTTT
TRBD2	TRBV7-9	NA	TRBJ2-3	CASSPLSGRRGDTQYF	TGTGCCAGCAGCCCCTTAAGCGGGAGAAGAGGAGATACGCAGTATTTT
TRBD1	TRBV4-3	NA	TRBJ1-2	CASSQYRGDYGYTF	TGCGCCAGCAGCCAGTACAGGGGGGACTATGGCTACACCTTC
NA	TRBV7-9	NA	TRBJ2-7	CASSFTGTPREQYF	TGTGCCAGCAGTTTCACCGGGACTCCCCGGGAGCAGTACTTC
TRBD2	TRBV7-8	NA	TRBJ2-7	CASSLPQRGTYEQYF	TGTGCCAGCAGCTTACCGCAGCGGGGCACCTACGAGCAGTACTTC
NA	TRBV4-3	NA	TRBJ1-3	CASSQGNRVWNTIYF	TGCGCCAGCAGCCAAGGGAACAGGGTTTGGAACACCATATATTTT
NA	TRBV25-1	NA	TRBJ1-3	CASSERRAGNTIYF	TGTGCCAGCAGTGAACGGAGGGCTGGAAACACCATATATTTT
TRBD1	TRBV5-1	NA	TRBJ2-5	CASSPMTGGIETQYF	TGCGCCAGCAGCCCAATGACAGGGGGCATAGAGACCCAGTACTTC
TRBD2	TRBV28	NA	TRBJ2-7	CASASGLAEWYEQYF	TGTGCCAGCGCATCCGGACTAGCGGAGTGGTACGAGCAGTACTTC
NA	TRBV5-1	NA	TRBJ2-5	CASSLVGRVGQETQYF	TGCGCCAGCAGCTTGGTAGGCCGGGTAGGCCAAGAGACCCAGTACTTC
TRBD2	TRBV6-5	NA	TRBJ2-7	CASSRTRVSYEQYF	TGTGCCAGCAGTAGGACTAGGGTTAGTTACGAGCAGTACTTC
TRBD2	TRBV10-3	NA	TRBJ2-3	CAISGRGSGTDTQYF	TGTGCCATCAGTGGGCGCGGGAGTGGAACAGATACGCAGTATTTT